A selection of T cell receptor beta chains follows, all from one sample in a study of blood T cells in healthy people across ages. MiXCR, applied by TCRdb to the 5' RACE reads, yields one record per CDR3 protein. Counted here are some 1,500,000 distinct CDR3 sequences, 40% to 45% occurring once; the ten biggest clones make up about 3.8%. Sequenced sample: blood. These receptors were taken from a young woman in good health. CDR3s include the opening cysteine and the closing phenylalanine or tryptophan. A D gene is named only where the DNA matches it firmly. Clone size appears in some rows only: once, few, many, or a class for an expanded clone.

cdr3_length: 15
v_call: TRBV19
clone_size: .
d_call: .
j_call: TRBJ2-1
cdr3_aa: CASSIKDPLQYEQFF
cdr3_nt: TGTGCCAGTAGTATAAAAGACCCCCTACAATATGAGCAGTTCTTC

cdr3_length: 20
v_call: TRBV5-1
clone_size: .
d_call: .
j_call: TRBJ1-1
cdr3_aa: CASSLSISPTVRGVNTEAFF
cdr3_nt: TGCGCCAGCAGCTTGAGTATTTCACCCACCGTAAGGGGAGTGAACACTGAAGCTTTCTTT

cdr3_length: 15
v_call: TRBV12-3/TRBV12-4
clone_size: .
d_call: TRBD1
j_call: TRBJ2-2
cdr3_aa: CASREDRGGTGELFF
cdr3_nt: TGTGCCAGCAGGGAGGACAGGGGAGGCACCGGGGAGCTGTTTTTT

cdr3_length: 15
v_call: TRBV5-1
clone_size: .
d_call: TRBD2
j_call: TRBJ2-2
cdr3_aa: CASRSSGVNTGELFF
cdr3_nt: TGCGCCAGCAGATCCAGCGGGGTGAACACCGGGGAGCTGTTTTTT

cdr3_length: 16
v_call: TRBV20-1
clone_size: .
d_call: TRBD2
j_call: TRBJ2-1
cdr3_aa: CSARDPGLAGGYEQFF
cdr3_nt: TGCAGTGCTAGAGATCCTGGGCTAGCGGGAGGCTATGAGCAGTTCTTC

cdr3_length: 14
v_call: TRBV12-3/TRBV12-4
clone_size: .
d_call: .
j_call: TRBJ2-3
cdr3_aa: CASNDRGRADTQYF
cdr3_nt: TGTGCCAGCAACGACAGAGGGAGAGCAGATACGCAGTATTTT

cdr3_length: 16
v_call: TRBV6-2/TRBV6-3
clone_size: few
d_call: TRBD2
j_call: TRBJ2-5
cdr3_aa: CASSSSGLAAQETQYF
cdr3_nt: TGTGCCAGCAGTTCGTCGGGACTAGCGGCTCAAGAGACCCAGTACTTC

cdr3_length: 13
v_call: TRBV20-1
clone_size: few
d_call: .
j_call: TRBJ2-7
cdr3_aa: CSARGPGTYEQYF
cdr3_nt: TGCAGTGCTAGAGGGCCCGGGACCTACGAGCAGTACTTC

cdr3_length: 11
v_call: TRBV29-1
clone_size: many
d_call: .
j_call: TRBJ2-1
cdr3_aa: CSVDGFNEQFF
cdr3_nt: TGCAGCGTGGACGGTTTCAATGAGCAGTTCTTC

cdr3_length: 15
v_call: TRBV7-2
clone_size: .
d_call: TRBD2
j_call: TRBJ2-5
cdr3_aa: CASSPRTSGALSQYF
cdr3_nt: TGTGCCAGCAGCCCAAGGACTAGCGGGGCCCTTAGCCAGTACTTC

cdr3_length: 14
v_call: TRBV15
clone_size: many
d_call: TRBD1
j_call: TRBJ2-1
cdr3_aa: CATSSGQVYNEQFF
cdr3_nt: TGTGCCACCAGCAGTGGACAGGTCTACAATGAGCAGTTCTTC

cdr3_length: 14
v_call: TRBV12-3/TRBV12-4
clone_size: .
d_call: .
j_call: TRBJ1-5
cdr3_aa: CASSFTYSNQPQHF
cdr3_nt: TGTGCCAGCAGTTTTACATATAGCAATCAGCCCCAGCATTTT

cdr3_length: 11
v_call: TRBV7-9
clone_size: .
d_call: .
j_call: TRBJ1-2
cdr3_aa: CASRTDEGYTF
cdr3_nt: TGTGCCAGCAGGACCGACGAAGGCTACACCTTC

cdr3_length: 17
v_call: TRBV5-1
clone_size: .
d_call: .
j_call: TRBJ2-1
cdr3_aa: CASSITPRAGSYNEQFF
cdr3_nt: TGCGCCAGCAGCATAACCCCTCGGGCGGGCTCCTACAATGAGCAGTTCTTC